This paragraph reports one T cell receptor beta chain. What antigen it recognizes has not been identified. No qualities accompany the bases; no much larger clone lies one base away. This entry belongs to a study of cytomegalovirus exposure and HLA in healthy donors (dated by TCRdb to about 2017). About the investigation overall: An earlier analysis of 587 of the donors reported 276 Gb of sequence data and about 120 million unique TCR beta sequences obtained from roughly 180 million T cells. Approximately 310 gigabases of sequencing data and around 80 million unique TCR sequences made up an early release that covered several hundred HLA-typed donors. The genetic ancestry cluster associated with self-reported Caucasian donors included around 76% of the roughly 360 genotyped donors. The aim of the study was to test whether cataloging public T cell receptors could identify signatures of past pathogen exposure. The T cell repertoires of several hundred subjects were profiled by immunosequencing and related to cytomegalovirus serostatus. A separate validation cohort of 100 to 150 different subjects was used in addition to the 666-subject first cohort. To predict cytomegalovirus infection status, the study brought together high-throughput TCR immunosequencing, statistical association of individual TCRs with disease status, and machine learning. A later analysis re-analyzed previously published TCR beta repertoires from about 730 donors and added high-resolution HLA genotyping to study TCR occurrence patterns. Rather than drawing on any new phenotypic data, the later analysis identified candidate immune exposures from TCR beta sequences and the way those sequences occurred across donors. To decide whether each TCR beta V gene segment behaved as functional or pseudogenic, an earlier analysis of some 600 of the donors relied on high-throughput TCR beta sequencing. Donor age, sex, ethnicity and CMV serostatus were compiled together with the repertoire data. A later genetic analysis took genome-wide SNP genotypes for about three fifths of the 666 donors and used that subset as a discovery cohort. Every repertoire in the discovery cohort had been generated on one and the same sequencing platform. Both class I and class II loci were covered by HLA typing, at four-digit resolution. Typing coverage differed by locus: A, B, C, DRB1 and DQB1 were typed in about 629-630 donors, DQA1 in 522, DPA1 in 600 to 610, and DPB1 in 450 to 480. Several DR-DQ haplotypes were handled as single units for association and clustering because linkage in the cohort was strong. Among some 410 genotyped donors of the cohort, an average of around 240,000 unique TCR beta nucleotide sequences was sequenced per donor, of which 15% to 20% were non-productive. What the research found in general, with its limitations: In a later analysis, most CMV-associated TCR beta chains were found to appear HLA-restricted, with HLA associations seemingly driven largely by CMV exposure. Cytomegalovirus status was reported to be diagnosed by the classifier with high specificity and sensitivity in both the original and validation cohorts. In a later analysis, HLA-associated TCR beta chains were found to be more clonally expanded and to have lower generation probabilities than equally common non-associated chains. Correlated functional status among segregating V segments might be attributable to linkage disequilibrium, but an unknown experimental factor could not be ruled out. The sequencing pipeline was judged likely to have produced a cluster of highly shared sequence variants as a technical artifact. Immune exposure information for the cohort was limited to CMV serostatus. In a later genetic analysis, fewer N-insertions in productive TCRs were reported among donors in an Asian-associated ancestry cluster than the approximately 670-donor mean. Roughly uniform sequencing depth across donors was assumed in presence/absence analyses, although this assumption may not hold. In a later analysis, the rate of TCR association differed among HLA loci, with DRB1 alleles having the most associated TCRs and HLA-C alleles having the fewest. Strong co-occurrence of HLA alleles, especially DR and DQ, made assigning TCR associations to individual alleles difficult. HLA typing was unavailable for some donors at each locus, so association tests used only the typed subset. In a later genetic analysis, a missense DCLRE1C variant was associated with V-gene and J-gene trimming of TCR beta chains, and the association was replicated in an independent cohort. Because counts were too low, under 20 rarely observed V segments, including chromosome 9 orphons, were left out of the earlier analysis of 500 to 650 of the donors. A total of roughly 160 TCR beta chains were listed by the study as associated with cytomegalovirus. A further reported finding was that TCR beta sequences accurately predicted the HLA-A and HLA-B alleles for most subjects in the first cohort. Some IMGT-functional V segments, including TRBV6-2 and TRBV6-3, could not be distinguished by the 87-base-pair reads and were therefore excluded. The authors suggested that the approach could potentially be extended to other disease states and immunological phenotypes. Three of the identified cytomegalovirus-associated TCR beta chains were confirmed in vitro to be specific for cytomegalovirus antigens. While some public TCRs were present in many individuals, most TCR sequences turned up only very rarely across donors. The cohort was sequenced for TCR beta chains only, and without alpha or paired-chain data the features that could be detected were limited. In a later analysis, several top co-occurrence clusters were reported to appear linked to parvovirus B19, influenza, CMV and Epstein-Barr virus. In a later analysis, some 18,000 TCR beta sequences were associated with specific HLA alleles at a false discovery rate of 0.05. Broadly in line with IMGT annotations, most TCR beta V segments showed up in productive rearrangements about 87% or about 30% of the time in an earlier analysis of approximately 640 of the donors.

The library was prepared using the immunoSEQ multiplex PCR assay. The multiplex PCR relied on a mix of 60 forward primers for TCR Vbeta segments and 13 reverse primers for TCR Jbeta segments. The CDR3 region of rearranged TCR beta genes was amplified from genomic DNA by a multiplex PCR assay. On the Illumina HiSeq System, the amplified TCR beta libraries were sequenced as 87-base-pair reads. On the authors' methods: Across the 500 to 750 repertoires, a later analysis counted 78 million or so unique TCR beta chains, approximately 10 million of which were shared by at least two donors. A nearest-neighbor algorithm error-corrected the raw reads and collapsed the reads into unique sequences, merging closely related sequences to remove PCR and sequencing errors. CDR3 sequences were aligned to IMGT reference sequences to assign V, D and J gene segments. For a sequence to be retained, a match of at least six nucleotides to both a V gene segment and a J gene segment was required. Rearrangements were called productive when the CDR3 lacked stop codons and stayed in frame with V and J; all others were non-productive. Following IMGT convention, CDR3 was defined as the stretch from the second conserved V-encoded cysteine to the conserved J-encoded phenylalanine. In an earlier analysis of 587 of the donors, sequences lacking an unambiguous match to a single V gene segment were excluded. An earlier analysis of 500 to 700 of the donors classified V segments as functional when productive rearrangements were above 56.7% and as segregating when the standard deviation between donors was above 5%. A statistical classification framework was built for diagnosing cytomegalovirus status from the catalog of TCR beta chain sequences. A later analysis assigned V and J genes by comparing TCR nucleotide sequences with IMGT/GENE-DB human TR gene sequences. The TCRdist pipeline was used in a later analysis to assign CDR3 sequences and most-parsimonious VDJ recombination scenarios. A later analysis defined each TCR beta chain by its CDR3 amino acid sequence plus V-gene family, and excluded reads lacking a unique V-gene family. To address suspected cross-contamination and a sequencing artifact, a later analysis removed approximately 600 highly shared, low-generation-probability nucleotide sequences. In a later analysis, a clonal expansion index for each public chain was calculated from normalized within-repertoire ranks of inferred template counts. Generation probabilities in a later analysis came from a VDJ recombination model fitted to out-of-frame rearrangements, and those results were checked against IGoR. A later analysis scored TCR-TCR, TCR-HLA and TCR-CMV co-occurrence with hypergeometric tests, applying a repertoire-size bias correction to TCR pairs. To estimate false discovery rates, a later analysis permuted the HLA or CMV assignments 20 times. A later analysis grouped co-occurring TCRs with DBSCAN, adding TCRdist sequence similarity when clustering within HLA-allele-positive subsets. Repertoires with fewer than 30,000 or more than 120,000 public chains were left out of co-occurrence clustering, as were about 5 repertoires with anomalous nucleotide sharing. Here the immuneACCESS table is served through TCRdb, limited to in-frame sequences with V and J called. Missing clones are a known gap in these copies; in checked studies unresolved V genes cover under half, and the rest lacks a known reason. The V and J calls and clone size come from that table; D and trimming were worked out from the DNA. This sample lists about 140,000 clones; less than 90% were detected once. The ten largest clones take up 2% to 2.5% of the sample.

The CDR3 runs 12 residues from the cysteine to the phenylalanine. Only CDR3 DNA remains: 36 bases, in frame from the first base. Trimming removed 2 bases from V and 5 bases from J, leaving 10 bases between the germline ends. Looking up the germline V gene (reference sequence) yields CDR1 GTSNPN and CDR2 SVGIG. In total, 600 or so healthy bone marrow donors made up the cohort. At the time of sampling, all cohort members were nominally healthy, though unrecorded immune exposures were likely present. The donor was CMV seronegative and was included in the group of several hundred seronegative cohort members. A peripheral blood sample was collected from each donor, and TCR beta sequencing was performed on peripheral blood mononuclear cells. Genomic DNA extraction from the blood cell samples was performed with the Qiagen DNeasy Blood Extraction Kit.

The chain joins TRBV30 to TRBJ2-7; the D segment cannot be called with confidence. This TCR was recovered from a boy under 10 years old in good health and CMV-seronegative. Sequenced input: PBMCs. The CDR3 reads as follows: CAWSRDNHEQYF. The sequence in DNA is TGTGCCTGGAGTCGAGATAACCACGAGCAGTACTTC.